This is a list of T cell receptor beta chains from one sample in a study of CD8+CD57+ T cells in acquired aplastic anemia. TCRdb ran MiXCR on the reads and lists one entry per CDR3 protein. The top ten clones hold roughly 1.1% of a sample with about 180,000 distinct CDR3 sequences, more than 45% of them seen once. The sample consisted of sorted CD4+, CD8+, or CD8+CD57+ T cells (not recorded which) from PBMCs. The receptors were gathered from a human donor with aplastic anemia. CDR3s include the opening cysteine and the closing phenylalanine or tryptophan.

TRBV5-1	CASSSTGGGLNEQFF
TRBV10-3	CAIRGTGTEAFF
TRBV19	CASSIERSGEQYF
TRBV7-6	CASSLGTGGYGYTF
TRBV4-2	CASSQKQGAAEKLFF
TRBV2	CASSEAGEANQPQHF
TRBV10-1	CASTTQWGGEQFF
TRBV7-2	CASSPGQRNTEAFF
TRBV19	CASSIAGASGNTIYF
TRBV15	CATSSSSGVPTDTQYF
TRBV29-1	CSVASRTGVYTQYF
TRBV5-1	CASSIYTTGPTGAPYEQYF
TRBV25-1	CASSEVMGRTGELFF
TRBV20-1	CSARGDGGLGYTF
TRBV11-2	CASSTGTSGGLSSYNEQFF
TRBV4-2	CASSPKGGATNYGYTF
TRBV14	CASSHLQVISHEQYF
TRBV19	CASSSGHSEQYF
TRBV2	CASIPSGGADEQYF
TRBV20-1	CSAGGTRWVETQYF
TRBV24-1	CATSDMDCRSYEQYF
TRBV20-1	CSGTGDMNTEAFF
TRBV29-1	CSVTITRDQPQHF
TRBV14	CASSHAKGLHSWELFF
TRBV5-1	CASSLAVGYSYEQYF
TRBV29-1	CSVLGTDGYTF
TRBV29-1	CSVEGTRGFEAFF
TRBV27	CASSLTQGVESPLHF
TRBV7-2	CASSPDRPYNSPLHF
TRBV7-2	CASSLGLSTYTDTQYF
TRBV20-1	CSARAQVGSYNEQFF
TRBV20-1	CSAGRGLSSQPQHF
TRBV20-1	CSARGGFSYEQYF
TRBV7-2	CASSARYRGDEQYF
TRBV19	CASSMQVFAFSYEQYF
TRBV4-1	CASSQRGAGGAGELFF
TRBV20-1	CSASTRTYSNQPQHF
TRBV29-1	CSVAHTNTEALF
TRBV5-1	CASSLAAGHPEAFF
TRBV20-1	CSASTQGTEAFF
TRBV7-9	CASSSTGVNTEAFF
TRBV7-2	CASSLSRQQETQYF
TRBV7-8	CASSWGRGSEAFF
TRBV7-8	CASTQGDEQYF
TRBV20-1	CSARGAGGTGGNSGNTIYF
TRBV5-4	CASSPRDRGLHGYTF
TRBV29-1	CSVDPGQGGLEQYF
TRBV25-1	CASSECAGSNTEAFF